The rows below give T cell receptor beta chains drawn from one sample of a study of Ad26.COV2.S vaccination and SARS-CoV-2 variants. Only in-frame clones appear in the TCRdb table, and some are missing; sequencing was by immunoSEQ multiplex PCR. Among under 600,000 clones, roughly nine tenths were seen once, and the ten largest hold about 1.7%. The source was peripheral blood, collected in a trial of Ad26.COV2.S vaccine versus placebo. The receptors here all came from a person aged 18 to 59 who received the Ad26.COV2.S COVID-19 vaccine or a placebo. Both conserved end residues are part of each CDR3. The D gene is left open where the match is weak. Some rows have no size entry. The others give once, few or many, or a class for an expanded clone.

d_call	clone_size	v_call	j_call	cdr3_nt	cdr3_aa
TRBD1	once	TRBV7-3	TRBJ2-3	TGTGCCAGCAGCCTCCGGGACAGGGGGCCCTATACGCAGTATTTT	CASSLRDRGPYTQYF
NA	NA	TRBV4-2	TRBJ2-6	TGTGCCAGCAGCCCACGACCCGCAACCTCTGGGGCCAACGTCCTGACTTTC	CASSPRPATSGANVLTF
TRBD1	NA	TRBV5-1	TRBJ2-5	TGCGCCAGCAGCTTGAGGGACAGAAACCAAGAGACCCAGTACTTC	CASSLRDRNQETQYF
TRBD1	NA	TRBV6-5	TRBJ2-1	TGTGCCAGCAGCCACAGGACAGGGCCAAATGAGCAGTTCTTC	CASSHRTGPNEQFF
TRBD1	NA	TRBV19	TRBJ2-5	TGTGCCAGTAGTGTTAGGGACAGGGTGGGAGAGACCCAGTACTTC	CASSVRDRVGETQYF
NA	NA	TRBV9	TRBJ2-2	TGTGCCAGCAGCGCCATCCCGGGACATACGAACACCGGGGAGCTGTTTTTT	CASSAIPGHTNTGELFF
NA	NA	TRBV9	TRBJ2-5	TGTGCCAGCAGCGTAGGCGGACTCCAACTAAGAGAGACCCAGTACTTC	CASSVGGLQLRETQYF
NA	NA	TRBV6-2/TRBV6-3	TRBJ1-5	TGTGCCAGCAGTTCCCTTGACAGACCTCAGCCCCAGCATTTT	CASSSLDRPQPQHF
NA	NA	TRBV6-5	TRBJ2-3	TGTGCCAGCAGTTACAGCCGGTCGGGGGCAGATACGCAGTATTTT	CASSYSRSGADTQYF
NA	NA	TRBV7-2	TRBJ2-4	TGTGCCAGCAGCTTAGGTGATAGCCTAGCCAAAAACATTCAGTACTTC	CASSLGDSLAKNIQYF
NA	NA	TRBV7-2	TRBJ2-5	TGTGCCAGCAGCTCTTACGGGGGCCCCACGGGAACCCAGTACTTC	CASSSYGGPTGTQYF
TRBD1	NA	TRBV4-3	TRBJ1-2	TGCGCCAGCAGCCAAGAGCTTGACAGGGTCTATGGCTACACCTTC	CASSQELDRVYGYTF
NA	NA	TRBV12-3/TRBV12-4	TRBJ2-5	TGTGCCAGCAGTTTAGGCGGGCAAGAGACCCAGTACTTC	CASSLGGQETQYF
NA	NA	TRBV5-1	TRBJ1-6	TGCGCCAGCGGGTTTGGGTCGTCGAATTCACCCCTCCACTTT	CASGFGSSNSPLHF
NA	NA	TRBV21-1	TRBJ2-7	TGTGCCAGCAGCAAAAGGGGGACAGGGGAGAACTACGAGCAGTACTTC	CASSKRGTGENYEQYF
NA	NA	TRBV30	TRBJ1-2	TGTGCCTGGAGTGTATTAGCAAGCGGGGGCTACACCTTC	CAWSVLASGGYTF
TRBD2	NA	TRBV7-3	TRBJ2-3	TGTGCCAGCAGTCGGGACTACCTTAGCACAGATACGCAGTATTTT	CASSRDYLSTDTQYF
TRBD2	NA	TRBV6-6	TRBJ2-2	TGTGCCAGCAGTTACTTTCCGACTAGCGGGGTCGGGGAGCTGTTTTTT	CASSYFPTSGVGELFF
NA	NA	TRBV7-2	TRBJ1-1	TGTGCCAGCAGCCAGTGGGGGGGGAACACTGAAGCTTTCTTT	CASSQWGGNTEAFF
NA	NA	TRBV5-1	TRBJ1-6	TGCGCCAGCAGCTTGGAGTATTCAGGGATACCTGGTTATAATTCACCCCTCCACTTT	CASSLEYSGIPGYNSPLHF
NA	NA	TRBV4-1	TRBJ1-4	TGCGCCAGCAGCCACGCCCAGACAGCAACTAATGAAAAACTGTTTTTT	CASSHAQTATNEKLFF
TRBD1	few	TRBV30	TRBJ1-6	TGTGCCTGGAGTGTAGCAGGACAGGGAAATTCACCCCTCCACTTT	CAWSVAGQGNSPLHF
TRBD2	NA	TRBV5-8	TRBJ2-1	TGTGCCAGCAGCTTTCAGCGGGGTTGGGACAATGAGCAGTTCTTC	CASSFQRGWDNEQFF
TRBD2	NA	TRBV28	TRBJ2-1	TGTGCCAGCAGGGCTAGCGGGAGATCGGATGAGCAGTTCTTC	CASRASGRSDEQFF
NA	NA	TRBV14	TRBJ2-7	TGTGCCAGCAGCCAAGATCTCTCCTCCTACGAGCAGTACTTC	CASSQDLSSYEQYF
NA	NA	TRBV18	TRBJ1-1	TGTGCCAGCTCACCCGACGTGGGGCGATACGACACTGAAGCTTTCTTT	CASSPDVGRYDTEAFF
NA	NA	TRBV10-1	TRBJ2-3	TGCGCCAGCAGTGAGGGACGGAAGGATACGCAGTATTTT	CASSEGRKDTQYF
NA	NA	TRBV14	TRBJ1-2	TGTGCCAGCAGCCAAGATGGGGTAGGCTACACCTTC	CASSQDGVGYTF
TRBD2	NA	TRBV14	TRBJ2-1	TGTGCCAGCAGCCAATCCCTAGGACTAGCGGGATCCTATGAGCAGTTCTTC	CASSQSLGLAGSYEQFF
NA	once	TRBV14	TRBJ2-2	TGTGCCAGCAGCCAAAAAAAAGCGGGCGGTGCCACCCCCGGGGAGCTGTTTTTT	CASSQKKAGGATPGELFF
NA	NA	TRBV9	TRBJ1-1	TGTGCCAGCAGCAGACACCTGAACACTGAAGCTTTCTTT	CASSRHLNTEAFF
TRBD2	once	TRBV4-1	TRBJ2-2	TGCGCCAGCAGCCAAGAGAGCAGCGGGAGACAGACCGGGGAGCTGTTTTTT	CASSQESSGRQTGELFF
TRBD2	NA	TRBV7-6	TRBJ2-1	TGTGCCAGCAGCCCGGGACTAGCGAGGAGGTACAATGAGCAGTTCTTC	CASSPGLARRYNEQFF
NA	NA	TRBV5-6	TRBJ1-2	TGTGCCAGCAGCATGTTTGGGTCTAGGCTCTTCTATGGCTACACCTTC	CASSMFGSRLFYGYTF